This record concerns one T cell receptor beta chain sequence. The sample originates from a study of blood T cell repertoires in COVID-19. Study at large: Spain, Italy and the United States supplied samples that represented acute and convalescent COVID-19.

Produced via immunoSEQ multiplex PCR; TCRdb's table is partial and in-frame only. The sample comprises 200,000 or so clones, about 82% of which are singletons, and about 4.9% rests with the top ten. This CDR3 comprises 16 residues. Per germline, CDR1 SGDLS and CDR2 YYNGEE. The junction had 10 bases not matched to a gene; V was cut back by 4 bases and J by 6 bases. Source material: peripheral blood. This chain uses TRBV9 with TRBJ2-1; 10 bases are a match to TRBD2. The sequence was obtained from a woman in her twenties or thirties with acute or convalescent COVID-19. CDR3 residues: CASSPQIAGGLNEQFF. The DNA for the CDR3 is TGTGCCAGCAGCCCGCAAATAGCGGGAGGTCTCAATGAGCAGTTCTTC.